Listed below are T cell receptor beta chains from one sample, sequenced in a study of blood T cell repertoires in COVID-19. Sequencing was performed with immunoSEQ multiplex PCR; in TCRdb, only in-frame clones are kept and a portion is missing. The sample lists about 200,000 clones, roughly 83% seen once, with 5.5% to 7% in the top ten. The specimen was peripheral blood. The receptors here all came from a woman in her thirties or forties with COVID-19, enrolled during active disease. The CDR3 runs from the conserved cysteine through the conserved F or W. Fields, in order: V gene, clone size, J gene, D gene, CDR3 protein, CDR3 DNA. D genes are given only for firm matches. The size field is filled for only some rows; it gives once, few, many or a size class.

>TRBV3-1/TRBV3-2|NA|TRBJ2-5|TRBD1
CASTMTPGQGFQETQYF
TGTGCCAGCACGATGACTCCGGGACAGGGGTTCCAAGAGACCCAGTACTTC
>TRBV18|NA|TRBJ2-1|NA
CASSLRSGMGYNEQFF
TGTGCCAGCTCACTAAGGTCGGGGATGGGATACAATGAGCAGTTCTTC
>TRBV30|NA|TRBJ1-1|TRBD1
CAWRQGSTEAFF
TGTGCCTGGCGACAGGGGAGCACTGAAGCTTTCTTT
>TRBV7-9|few|TRBJ2-7|TRBD1
CASSLQGDSYEQYF
TGTGCCAGCAGCTTGCAGGGGGACTCCTACGAGCAGTACTTC
>TRBV7-2|NA|TRBJ2-7|NA
CASGGAGTPYEQYF
TGTGCCAGCGGCGGGGCGGGGACCCCCTACGAGCAGTACTTC
>TRBV2|NA|TRBJ1-2|NA
CASSLTAAYGYTF
TGTGCCAGCAGTCTCACAGCTGCTTATGGCTACACCTTC
>TRBV19|NA|TRBJ1-6|NA
CASSGRGSSYNSPLHF
TGTGCCAGTAGTGGTAGGGGGAGCTCCTATAATTCACCCCTCCACTTT
>TRBV5-1|NA|TRBJ2-2|NA
CASSPPDTVYPGELFF
TGCGCCAGCAGCCCCCCGGACACGGTGTACCCCGGGGAGCTGTTTTTT
>TRBV20-1|NA|TRBJ1-1|NA
CSAPRTDHPFF
TGCAGTGCACCAAGGACTGATCACCCTTTCTTT
>TRBV4-3|NA|TRBJ1-1|TRBD1
CASSLTGGTEAFF
TGCGCCAGCAGCCTGACAGGGGGCACTGAAGCTTTCTTT
>TRBV7-2|NA|TRBJ1-2|TRBD1
CASSASRTGGDYGYTF
TGTGCCAGCAGCGCCTCCCGGACAGGGGGGGACTATGGCTACACCTTC
>TRBV27|NA|TRBJ2-7|TRBD1
CASGRQGVSYEQYF
TGTGCCAGCGGGAGACAGGGGGTATCCTACGAGCAGTACTTC
>TRBV18|NA|TRBJ2-2|NA
CASSPGAPPGTGELFF
TGTGCCAGCTCACCGGGGGCCCCTCCTGGGACCGGGGAGCTGTTTTTT
>TRBV7-9|NA|TRBJ1-6|NA
CASSFGLTIWSPLHF
TGTGCCAGCAGCTTTGGGCTTACGATCTGGTCACCCCTCCACTTT
>TRBV7-7|NA|TRBJ1-3|NA
CASSRFTGLEAGNTIYF
TGTGCCAGCAGCCGTTTTACAGGGTTAGAGGCTGGAAACACCATATATTTT
>TRBV30|NA|TRBJ1-1|NA
CAWRKGWGVNTEAFF
TGTGCCTGGAGGAAAGGGTGGGGGGTGAACACTGAAGCTTTCTTT
>TRBV5-1|few|TRBJ2-3|NA
CASSLRTLNLPDTQYF
TGCGCCAGCAGTCTAAGAACTTTAAACCTTCCAGATACGCAGTATTTT
>TRBV5-1|NA|TRBJ2-1|NA
CASAVREVFSYNEQFF
TGCGCCAGCGCCGTCCGAGAAGTTTTTTCCTACAATGAGCAGTTCTTC
>TRBV5-4|once|TRBJ2-2|TRBD2
CASSLPGGAAGELFF
TGTGCCAGCAGCTTGCCCGGGGGGGCGGCCGGGGAGCTGTTTTTT
>TRBV7-2|NA|TRBJ2-1|TRBD1
CASSPRTGGYNEQFF
TGTGCCAGCAGCCCTCGGACAGGGGGCTACAATGAGCAGTTCTTC
>TRBV19|few|TRBJ2-7|NA
CASSIGGHYEQYF
TGTGCCAGTAGTATTGGGGGCCACTACGAGCAGTACTTC
>TRBV7-8|NA|TRBJ2-7|TRBD2
CASTLGPSGTSYEQYF
TGTGCCAGCACCCTAGGCCCTAGCGGGACCTCCTACGAGCAGTACTTC
>TRBV3-1/TRBV3-2|NA|TRBJ2-7|TRBD2
CASSLGTSGSRGQYF
TGTGCCAGCAGCCTCGGGACTAGCGGGAGCAGGGGGCAGTACTTC
>TRBV3-1/TRBV3-2|many|TRBJ2-1|TRBD2
CASSQGSGGAEEQFF
TGTGCCAGCAGCCAAGGTAGCGGGGGGGCAGAAGAGCAGTTCTTC
>TRBV11-2|NA|TRBJ2-1|TRBD1
CASSLEGTGAEQFF
TGTGCCAGCAGCTTAGAGGGGACAGGGGCTGAGCAGTTCTTC
>TRBV11-3|NA|TRBJ2-1|NA
CASSSYYIEGGNEQFF
TGTGCCAGCAGCTCCTACTATATCGAAGGGGGAAATGAGCAGTTCTTC
>TRBV6-2/TRBV6-3|NA|TRBJ2-2|TRBD1
CASSGNRGAGELFF
TGTGCCAGCAGTGGTAACAGGGGAGCCGGGGAGCTGTTTTTT
>TRBV11-1|NA|TRBJ2-5|NA
CASSRTGKRETQYF
TGTGCCAGCAGCCGTACGGGGAAGAGGGAGACCCAGTACTTC
>TRBV5-1|few|TRBJ1-3|TRBD1
CASSTTGGENTIYF
TGCGCCAGCAGCACCACAGGGGGCGAAAACACCATATATTTT
>TRBV5-4|few|TRBJ1-2|NA
CASSLNRVYFNGYTF
TGTGCCAGCAGCTTAAACAGGGTTTATTTCAATGGCTACACCTTC
>TRBV9|NA|TRBJ2-3|TRBD2
CASSAGGPTDTQYF
TGTGCCAGCAGCGCGGGGGGGCCCACAGATACGCAGTATTTT
>TRBV4-1|NA|TRBJ2-5|TRBD1
CASSQEGTGVGTQYF
TGCGCCAGCAGCCAAGAGGGGACAGGAGTAGGGACCCAGTACTTC
>TRBV6-5|NA|TRBJ1-1|NA
CASTEGKNTEAFF
TGTGCCAGCACGGAGGGGAAGAACACTGAAGCTTTCTTT